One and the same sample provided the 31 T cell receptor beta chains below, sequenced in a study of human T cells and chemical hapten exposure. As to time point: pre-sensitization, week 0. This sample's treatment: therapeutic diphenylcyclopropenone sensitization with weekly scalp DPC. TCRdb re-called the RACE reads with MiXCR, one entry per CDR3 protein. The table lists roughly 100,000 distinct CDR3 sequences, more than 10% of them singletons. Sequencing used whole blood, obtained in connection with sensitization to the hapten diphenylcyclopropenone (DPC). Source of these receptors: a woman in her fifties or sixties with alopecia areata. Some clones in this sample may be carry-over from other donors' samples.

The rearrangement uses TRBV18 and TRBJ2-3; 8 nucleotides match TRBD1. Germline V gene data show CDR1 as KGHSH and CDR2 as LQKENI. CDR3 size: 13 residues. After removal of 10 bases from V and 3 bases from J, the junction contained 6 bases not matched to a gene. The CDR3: CATTGGRTDTQYF. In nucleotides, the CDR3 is TGTGCCACTACAGGGGGAAGAACAGATACGCAGTATTTT.

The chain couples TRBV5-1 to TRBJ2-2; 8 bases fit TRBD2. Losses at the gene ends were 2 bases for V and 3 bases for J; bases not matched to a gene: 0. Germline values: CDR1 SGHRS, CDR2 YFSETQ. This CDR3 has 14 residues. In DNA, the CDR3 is TGCGCCAGCAGCTTTAGCGGGGACACCGGGGAGCTGTTTTTT. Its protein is CASSFSGDTGELFF.

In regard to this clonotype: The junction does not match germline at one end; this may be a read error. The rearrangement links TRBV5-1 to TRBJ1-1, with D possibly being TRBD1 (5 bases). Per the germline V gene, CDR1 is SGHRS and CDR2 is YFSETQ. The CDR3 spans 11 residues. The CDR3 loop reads CASRLGPEAFF. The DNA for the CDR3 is TGCGCCAGCAGATTGGGGCCTGAAGCTTTCTTT.

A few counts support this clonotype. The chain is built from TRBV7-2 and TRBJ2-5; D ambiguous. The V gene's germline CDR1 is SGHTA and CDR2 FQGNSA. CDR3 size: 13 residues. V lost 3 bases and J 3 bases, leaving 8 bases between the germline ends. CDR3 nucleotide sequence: TGTGCCAGCAGCTTTGGCTACGAAGAGACCCAGTACTTC. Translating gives CASSFGYEETQYF.

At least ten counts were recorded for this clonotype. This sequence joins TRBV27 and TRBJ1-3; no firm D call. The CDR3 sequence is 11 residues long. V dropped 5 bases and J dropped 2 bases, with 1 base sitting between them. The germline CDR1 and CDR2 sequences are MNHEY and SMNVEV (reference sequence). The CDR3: CASSAGNTIYF. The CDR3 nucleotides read TGTGCCAGCAGTGCTGGAAACACCATATATTTT.

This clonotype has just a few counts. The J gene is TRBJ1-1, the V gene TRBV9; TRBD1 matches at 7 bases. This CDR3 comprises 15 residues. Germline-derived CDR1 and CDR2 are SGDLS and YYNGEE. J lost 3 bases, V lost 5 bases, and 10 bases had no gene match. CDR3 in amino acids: CASRDRRQGDTEAFF. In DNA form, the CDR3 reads TGTGCCAGCAGGGATCGAAGACAGGGAGACACTGAAGCTTTCTTT.

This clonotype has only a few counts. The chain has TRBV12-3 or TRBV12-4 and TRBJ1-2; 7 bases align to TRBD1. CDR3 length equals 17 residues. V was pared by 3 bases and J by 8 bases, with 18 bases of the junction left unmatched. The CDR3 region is CASSFEYLPTGLQGYTF. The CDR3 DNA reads TGTGCCAGCAGTTTTGAGTATTTGCCGACAGGGTTGCAGGGCTACACCTTC.

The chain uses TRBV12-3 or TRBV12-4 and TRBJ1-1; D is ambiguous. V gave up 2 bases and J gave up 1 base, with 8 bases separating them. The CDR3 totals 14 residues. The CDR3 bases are TGTGCCAGCAGTTTATTTAGGGAGAACACTGAAGCTTTCTTT. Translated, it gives CASSLFRENTEAFF.

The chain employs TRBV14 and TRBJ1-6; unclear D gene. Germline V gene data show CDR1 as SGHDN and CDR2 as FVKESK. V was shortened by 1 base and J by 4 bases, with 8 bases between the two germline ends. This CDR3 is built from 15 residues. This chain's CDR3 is CASSQAREYNSPLHF. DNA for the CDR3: TGTGCCAGCAGCCAAGCACGGGAGTATAATTCACCCCTCCACTTT.

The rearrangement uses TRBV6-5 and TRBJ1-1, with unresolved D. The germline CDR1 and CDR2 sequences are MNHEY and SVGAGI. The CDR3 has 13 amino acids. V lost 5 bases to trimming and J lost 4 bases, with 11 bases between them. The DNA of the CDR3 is TGTGCCAGCAGTATCGACATGGGCACTGAAGCTTTCTTT. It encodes CASSIDMGTEAFF.

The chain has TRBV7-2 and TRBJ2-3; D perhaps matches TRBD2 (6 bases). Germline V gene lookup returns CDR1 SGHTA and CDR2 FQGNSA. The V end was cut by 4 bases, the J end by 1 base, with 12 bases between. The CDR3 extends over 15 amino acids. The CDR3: CASSSRDSRTDTQYF. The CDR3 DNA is TGTGCCAGCAGCTCCCGGGACTCGCGCACAGATACGCAGTATTTT.

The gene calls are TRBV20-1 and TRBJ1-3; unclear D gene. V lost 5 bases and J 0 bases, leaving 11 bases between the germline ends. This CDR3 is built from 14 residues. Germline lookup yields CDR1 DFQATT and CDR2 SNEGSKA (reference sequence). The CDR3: CSASFVDSGNTIYF. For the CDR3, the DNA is TGCAGTGCTTCCTTCGTAGACTCTGGAAACACCATATATTTT.

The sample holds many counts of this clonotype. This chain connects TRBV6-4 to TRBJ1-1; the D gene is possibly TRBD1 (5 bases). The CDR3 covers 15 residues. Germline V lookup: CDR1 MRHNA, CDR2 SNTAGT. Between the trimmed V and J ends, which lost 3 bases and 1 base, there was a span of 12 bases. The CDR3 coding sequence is TGTGCCAGCAGTGAGCAAGCAACAGGGAACACTGAAGCTTTCTTT. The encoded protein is CASSEQATGNTEAFF.

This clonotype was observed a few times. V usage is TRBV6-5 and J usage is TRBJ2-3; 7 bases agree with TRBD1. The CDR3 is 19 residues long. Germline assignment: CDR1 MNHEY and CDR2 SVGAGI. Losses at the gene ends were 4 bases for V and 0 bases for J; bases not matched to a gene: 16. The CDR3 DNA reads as TGTGCCAGCAGTTCCCACATCACCCCGAGGACAGGAAGCACAGATACGCAGTATTTT. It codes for CASSSHITPRTGSTDTQYF.

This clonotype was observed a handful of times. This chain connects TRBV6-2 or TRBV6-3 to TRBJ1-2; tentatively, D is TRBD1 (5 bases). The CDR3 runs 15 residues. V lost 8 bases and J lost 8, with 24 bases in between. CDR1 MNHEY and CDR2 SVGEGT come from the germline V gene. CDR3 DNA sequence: TGTGCCAGCGGGGACTCTACCGTGGACTTTTACGGCTACACCTTC. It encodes CASGDSTVDFYGYTF.

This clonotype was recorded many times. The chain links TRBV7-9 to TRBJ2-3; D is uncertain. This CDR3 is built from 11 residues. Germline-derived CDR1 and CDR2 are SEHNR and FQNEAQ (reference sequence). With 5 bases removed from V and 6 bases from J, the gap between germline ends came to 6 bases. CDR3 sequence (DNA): TGTGCCAGCAGCCCAAGGGATACGCAGTATTTT. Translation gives CASSPRDTQYF.

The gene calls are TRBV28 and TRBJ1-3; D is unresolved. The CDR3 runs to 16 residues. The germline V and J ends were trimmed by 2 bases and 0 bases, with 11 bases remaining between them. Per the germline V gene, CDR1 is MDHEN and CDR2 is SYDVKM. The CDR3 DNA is TGTGCCAGCAGTTTAGGGTGGACCCGCTCTGGAAACACCATATATTTT. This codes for CASSLGWTRSGNTIYF.

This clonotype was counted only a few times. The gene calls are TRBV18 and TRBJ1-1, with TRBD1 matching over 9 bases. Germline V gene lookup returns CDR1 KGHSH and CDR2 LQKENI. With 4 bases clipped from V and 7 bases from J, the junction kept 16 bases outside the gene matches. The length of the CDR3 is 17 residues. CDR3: CASSRWDRDLPVGEAFF. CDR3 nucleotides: TGTGCCAGCTCACGGTGGGACAGGGATCTCCCGGTAGGTGAAGCTTTCTTT. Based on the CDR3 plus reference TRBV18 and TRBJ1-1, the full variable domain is NAGVMQNPRHLVRRRGQEARLRCSPMKGHSHVYWYRQLPEEGLKFMVYLQKENIIDESGMPKERFSAEFPKEGPSILRIQQVVRGDSAAYFCASSRWDRDLPVGEAFFGQGTRLTVV.

The CDR3 loop reads CASTHGNTEAFF. CDR3 DNA: TGTGCCAGCACCCACGGAAACACTGAAGCTTTCTTT. The genes are TRBV12-3 or TRBV12-4 and TRBJ1-1; D is unclear. This CDR3 contains 12 residues. V gave up 7 bases and J gave up 2 bases, with 8 bases separating them.

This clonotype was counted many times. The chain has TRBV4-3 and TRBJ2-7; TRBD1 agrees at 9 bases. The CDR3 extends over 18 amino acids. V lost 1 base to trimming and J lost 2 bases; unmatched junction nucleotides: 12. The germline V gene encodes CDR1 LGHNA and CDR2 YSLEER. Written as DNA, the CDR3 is TGCGCCAGCAGCCAAGCTCGACCGGGACAGGGAGTCACCTACGAGCAGTACTTC. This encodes CASSQARPGQGVTYEQYF.

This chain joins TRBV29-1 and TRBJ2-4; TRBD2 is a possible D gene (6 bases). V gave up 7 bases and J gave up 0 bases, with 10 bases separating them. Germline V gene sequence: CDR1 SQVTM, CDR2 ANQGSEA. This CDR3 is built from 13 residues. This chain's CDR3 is CSGRGAAKNIQYF. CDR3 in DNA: TGCAGCGGGAGGGGCGCAGCCAAAAACATTCAGTACTTC. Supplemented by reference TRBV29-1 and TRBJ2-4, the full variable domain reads SAVISQKPSRDICQRGTSLTIQCQVDSQVTMMFWYRQQPGQSLTLIATANQGSEATYESGFVIDKFPISRPNLTFSTLTVSNMSPEDSSIYLCSGRGAAKNIQYFGAGTRLSVL.

The CDR3 region is CASSSHQPLKSYEQYF. The CDR3 region has the DNA TGTGCCAGCAGTTCCCATCAGCCACTAAAATCCTACGAGCAGTACTTC. This chain connects TRBV28 to TRBJ2-7; D gene unclear. The CDR3 is 16 amino acids. V lost 4 bases and J 1 base, leaving 17 bases between the germline ends. Germline CDR1 and CDR2: MDHEN and SYDVKM.

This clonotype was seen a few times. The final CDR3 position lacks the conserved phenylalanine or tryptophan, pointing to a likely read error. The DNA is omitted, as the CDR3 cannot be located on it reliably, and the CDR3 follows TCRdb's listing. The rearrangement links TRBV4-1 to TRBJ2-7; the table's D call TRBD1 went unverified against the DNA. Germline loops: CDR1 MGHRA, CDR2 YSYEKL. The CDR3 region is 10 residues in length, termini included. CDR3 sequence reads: CASSQGRGRY.

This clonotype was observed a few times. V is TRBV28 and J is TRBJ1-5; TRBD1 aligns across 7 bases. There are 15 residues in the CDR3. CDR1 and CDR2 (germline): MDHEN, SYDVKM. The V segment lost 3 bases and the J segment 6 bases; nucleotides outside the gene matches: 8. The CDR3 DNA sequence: TGTGCCAGCAGTTTTCCCAGGTCAGGGGGTCAGCCCCAGCATTTT. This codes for CASSFPRSGGQPQHF.

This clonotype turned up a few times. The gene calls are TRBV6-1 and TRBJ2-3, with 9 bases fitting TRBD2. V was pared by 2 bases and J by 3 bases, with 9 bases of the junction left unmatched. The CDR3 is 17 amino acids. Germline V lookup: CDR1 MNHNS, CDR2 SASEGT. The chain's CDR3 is CASSELEAGGGTDTQYF. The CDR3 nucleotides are TGTGCCAGCAGTGAACTGGAAGCGGGAGGAGGTACAGATACGCAGTATTTT.

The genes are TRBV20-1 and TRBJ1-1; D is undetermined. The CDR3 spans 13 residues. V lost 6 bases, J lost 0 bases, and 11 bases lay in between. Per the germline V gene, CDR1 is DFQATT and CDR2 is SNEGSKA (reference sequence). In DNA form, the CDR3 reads TGCAGTGCCGCAGCCGGCATGAACACTGAAGCTTTCTTT. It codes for CSAAAGMNTEAFF.

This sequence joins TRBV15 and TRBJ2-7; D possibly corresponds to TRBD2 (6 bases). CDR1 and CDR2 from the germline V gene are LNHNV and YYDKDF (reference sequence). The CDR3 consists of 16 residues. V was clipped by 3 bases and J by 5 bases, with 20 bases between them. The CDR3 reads CATSRGRRGGGHEQYF. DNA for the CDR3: TGTGCCACCAGCAGGGGACGGAGGGGAGGAGGACACGAGCAGTACTTC. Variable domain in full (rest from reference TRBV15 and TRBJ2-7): DAMVIQNPRYQVTQFGKPVTLSCSQTLNHNVMYWYQQKSSQAPKLLFHYYDKDFNNEADTPDNFQSRRPNTSFCFLDIRSPGLGDTAMYLCATSRGRRGGGHEQYFGPGTRLTVT.

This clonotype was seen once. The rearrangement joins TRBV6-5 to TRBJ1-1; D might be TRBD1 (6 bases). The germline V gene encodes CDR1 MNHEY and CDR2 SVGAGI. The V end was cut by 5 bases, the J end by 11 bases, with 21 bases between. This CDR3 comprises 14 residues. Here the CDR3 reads CASSRPFGGHGAFF. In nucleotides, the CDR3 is TGTGCCAGCAGTCGACCCTTCGGGGGGCACGGGGCTTTCTTT.

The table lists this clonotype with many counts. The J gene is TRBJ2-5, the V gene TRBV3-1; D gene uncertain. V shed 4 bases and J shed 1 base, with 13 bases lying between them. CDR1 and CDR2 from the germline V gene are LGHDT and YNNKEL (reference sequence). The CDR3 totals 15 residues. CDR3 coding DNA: TGTGCCAGCAGCCCTTTCGGAAGGGCCCAAGAGACCCAGTACTTC. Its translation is CASSPFGRAQETQYF.

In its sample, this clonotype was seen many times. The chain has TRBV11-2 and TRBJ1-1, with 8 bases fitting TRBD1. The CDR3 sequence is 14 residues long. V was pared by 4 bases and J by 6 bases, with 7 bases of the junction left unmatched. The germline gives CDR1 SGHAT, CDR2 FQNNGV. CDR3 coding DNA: TGTGCCAGCAGCTCTAGAGTACAGGGGGCTGAAGCTTTCTTT. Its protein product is CASSSRVQGAEAFF.

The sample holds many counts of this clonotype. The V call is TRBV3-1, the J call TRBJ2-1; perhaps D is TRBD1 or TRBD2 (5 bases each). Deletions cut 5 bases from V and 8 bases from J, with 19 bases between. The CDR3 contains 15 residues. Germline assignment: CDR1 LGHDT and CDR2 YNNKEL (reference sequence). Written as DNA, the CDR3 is TGTGCCAGCAGCAGGGACCCCCCGAGGCTCCATGAGCAGTTCTTC. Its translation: CASSRDPPRLHEQFF.